Listed here are 3 T cell receptor beta chains from one sample, sequenced in a study of blood T cell repertoires in COVID-19. Produced via immunoSEQ multiplex PCR; TCRdb's table is partial and in-frame only. There are about 50,000 clones in the sample; around 82% occur only once, and 5.5% to 6.5% lies in the top ten. Sample: peripheral blood. Receptors originate from a woman at least 80 years old with acute or convalescent COVID-19.

The CDR3 coding sequence is TGTGCCAGTAGTATCGGACAGGGGTTCTATGGCTACACCTTC. Translating gives CASSIGQGFYGYTF. V gene TRBV19 combines with J gene TRBJ1-2, with 9 bases matching TRBD1. The CDR3 runs to 14 residues. The junction had 3 bases not matched to a gene; V was cut back by 3 bases and J by 4 bases. Germline values: CDR1 LNHDA, CDR2 SQIVND (reference sequence).

The rearrangement links TRBV27 to TRBJ1-1; TRBD1 matches at 9 bases. The V and J ends lost 4 bases and 1 base, in that order; junction bases with no gene match: 4. Per the germline V gene, CDR1 is MNHEY and CDR2 is SMNVEV (reference sequence). The CDR3 runs 15 residues. CDR3 loop: CASSYRDRANTEAFF. The CDR3 region has the DNA TGTGCCAGCAGTTACCGGGACAGGGCGAACACTGAAGCTTTCTTT.

CDR3 residues: CASSVREVEREAFF. The CDR3 DNA is TGTGCCAGTAGTGTAAGGGAGGTCGAGAGGGAAGCTTTCTTT. This rearrangement joins TRBV19 to TRBJ1-1; D remains unclear. The germline V gene has CDR1 LNHDA and CDR2 SQIVND (reference sequence). The V end lost 5 bases, the J end lost 8 bases, and 18 bases lay between the germline ends. This CDR3 has 14 amino acids.